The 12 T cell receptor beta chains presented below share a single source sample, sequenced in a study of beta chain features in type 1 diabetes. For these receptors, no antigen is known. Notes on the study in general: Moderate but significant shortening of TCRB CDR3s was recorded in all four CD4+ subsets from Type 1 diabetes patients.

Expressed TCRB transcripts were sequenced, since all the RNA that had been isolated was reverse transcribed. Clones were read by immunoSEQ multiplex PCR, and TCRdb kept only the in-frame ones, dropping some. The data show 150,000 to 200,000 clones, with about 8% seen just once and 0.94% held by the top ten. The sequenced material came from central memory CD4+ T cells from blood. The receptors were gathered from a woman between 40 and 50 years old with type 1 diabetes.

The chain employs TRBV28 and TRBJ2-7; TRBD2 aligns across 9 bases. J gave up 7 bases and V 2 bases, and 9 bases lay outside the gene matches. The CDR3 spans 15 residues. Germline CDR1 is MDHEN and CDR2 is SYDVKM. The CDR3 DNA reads TGTGCCAGCAGTTTAATGGCGGGAGGGCCGGGGGAGCAGTACTTC. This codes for CASSLMAGGPGEQYF.

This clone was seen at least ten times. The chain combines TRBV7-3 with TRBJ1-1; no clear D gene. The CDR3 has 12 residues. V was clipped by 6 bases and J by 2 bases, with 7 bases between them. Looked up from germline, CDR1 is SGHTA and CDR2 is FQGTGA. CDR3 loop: CASSRLNTEAFF. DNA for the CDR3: TGTGCCAGCAGTAGATTAAACACTGAAGCTTTCTTT.

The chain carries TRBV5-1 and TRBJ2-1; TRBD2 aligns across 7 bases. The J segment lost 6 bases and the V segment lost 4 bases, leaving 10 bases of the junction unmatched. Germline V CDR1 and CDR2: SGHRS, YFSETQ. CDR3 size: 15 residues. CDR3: CASSVVAGAGNEQFF. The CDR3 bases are TGCGCCAGCAGCGTAGTAGCGGGCGCAGGCAATGAGCAGTTCTTC.

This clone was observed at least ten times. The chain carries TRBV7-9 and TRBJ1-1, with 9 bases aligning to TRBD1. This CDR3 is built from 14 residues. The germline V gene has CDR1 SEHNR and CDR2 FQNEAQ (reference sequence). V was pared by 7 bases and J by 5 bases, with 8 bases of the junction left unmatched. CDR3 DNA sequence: TGTGCCAGCATCCGACAGGGGGAAGTGACTGAAGCTTTCTTT. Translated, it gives CASIRQGEVTEAFF.

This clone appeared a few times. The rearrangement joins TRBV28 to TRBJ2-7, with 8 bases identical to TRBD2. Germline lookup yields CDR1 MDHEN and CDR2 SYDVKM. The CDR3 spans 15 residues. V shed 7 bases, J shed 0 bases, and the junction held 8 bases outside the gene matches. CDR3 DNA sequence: TGTGCCAGCACCCGCAGCAGCGGGAGCTCCTACGAGCAGTACTTC. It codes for CASTRSSGSSYEQYF.

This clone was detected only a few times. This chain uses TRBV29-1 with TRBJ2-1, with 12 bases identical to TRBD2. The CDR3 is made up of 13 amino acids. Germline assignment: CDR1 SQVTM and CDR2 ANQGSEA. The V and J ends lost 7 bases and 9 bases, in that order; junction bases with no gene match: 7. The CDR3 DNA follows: TGCAGCGCAACTAGCGGGGGGTTGGGTGAGCAGTTCTTC. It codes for CSATSGGLGEQFF.

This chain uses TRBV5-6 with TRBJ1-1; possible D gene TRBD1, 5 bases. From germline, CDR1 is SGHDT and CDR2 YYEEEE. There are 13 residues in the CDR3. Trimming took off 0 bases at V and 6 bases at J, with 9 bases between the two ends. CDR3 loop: CASSLGGHAEAFF. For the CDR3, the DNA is TGTGCCAGCAGCTTGGGGGGCCATGCTGAAGCTTTCTTT.

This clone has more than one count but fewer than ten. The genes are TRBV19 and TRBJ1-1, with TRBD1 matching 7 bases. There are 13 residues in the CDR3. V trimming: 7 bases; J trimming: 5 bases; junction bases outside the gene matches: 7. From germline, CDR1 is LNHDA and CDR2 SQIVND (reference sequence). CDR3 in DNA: TGTGCCAGTACCTGGACAGGCGAAACTGAAGCTTTCTTT. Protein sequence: CASTWTGETEAFF.

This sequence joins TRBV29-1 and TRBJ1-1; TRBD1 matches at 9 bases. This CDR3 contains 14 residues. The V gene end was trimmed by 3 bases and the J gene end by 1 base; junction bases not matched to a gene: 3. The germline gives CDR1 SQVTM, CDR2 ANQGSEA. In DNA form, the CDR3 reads TGCAGCGTTGACCCGGGACAGGGGAACACTGAAGCTTTCTTT. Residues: CSVDPGQGNTEAFF.

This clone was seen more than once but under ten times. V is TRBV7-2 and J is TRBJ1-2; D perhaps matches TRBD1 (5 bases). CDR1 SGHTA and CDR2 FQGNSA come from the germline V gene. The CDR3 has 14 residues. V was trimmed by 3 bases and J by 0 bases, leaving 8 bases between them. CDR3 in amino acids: CASSFPTANYGYTF. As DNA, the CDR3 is TGTGCCAGCAGCTTCCCGACAGCTAACTATGGCTACACCTTC.

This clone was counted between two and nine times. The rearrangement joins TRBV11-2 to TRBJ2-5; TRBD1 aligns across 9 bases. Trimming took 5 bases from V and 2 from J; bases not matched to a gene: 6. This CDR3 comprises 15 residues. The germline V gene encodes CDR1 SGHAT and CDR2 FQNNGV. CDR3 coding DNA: TGTGCCAGCAGCCCCGGGACAGGGTATCAAGAGACCCAGTACTTC. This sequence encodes CASSPGTGYQETQYF.

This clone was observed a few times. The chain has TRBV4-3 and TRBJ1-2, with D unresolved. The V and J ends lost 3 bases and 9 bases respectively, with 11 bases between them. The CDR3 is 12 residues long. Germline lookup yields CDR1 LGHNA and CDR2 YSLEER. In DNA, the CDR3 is TGCGCCAGCAGCCAGGAGGGTTGGAGCTACACCTTC. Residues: CASSQEGWSYTF.